The present T cell receptor (beta chain) was sequenced within a study of T cells in localized non-small cell lung cancer. Repertoires were generated with immunoSEQ multiplex PCR, while TCRdb's copy carries only in-frame clones and drops some. Of around 64,000 clones listed, roughly 79% are singletons. This clone was recorded only once. What it binds is not known. The same CDR3 can be traced to other DNA sequences in this sample. Findings and limits, study-wide: There was an association of higher blood T cell density with longer overall survival. The tumor had only one region sequenced, so heterogeneity remains possible. Uninvolved adjacent lung had more T cell clonality than any other tissue, topping tumor. Adjacent lung held a median about 57 of the top 100 tumor clones.

Deletions cut 4 bases from V and 0 bases from J, with 11 bases between. The CDR3 has 14 residues. Germline CDR1 is SGHRS and CDR2 is YFSETQ. Sequencing was performed on PBMCs, taken before any cancer treatment. The sequence derives from a man aged 35 to 69 with stage II lung adenocarcinoma. The V gene is TRBV5-1, the J gene TRBJ2-7; tentatively, D is TRBD1 (7 bases). The CDR3 spells CASSPQGGSYEQYF. The DNA of the CDR3 is TGCGCCAGCAGCCCCCAGGGGGGCTCCTACGAGCAGTACTTC.